The entry below describes one TCR beta chain. These data belong to a study of blood T cell repertoires in COVID-19. Clones were read by immunoSEQ multiplex PCR, and TCRdb kept only the in-frame ones, dropping some. This repertoire shows 130,000 to 150,000 clones, 84% found once; its top ten account for 5.8%. The germline gives CDR1 SGHRS, CDR2 YFSETQ. The CDR3 is made up of 15 amino acids. V shed 0 bases and J 3 bases; nucleotides not matched to a gene: 5. This sequence was found in a woman in her forties or fifties who had been exposed to COVID-19. J is TRBJ2-7 and V is TRBV5-1; 8 bases line up with TRBD1. Sequenced: PBMCs or T cells enriched from blood (not recorded which). The CDR3 reads CASSLAGGTGYEQYF. Here the CDR3 DNA reads TGCGCCAGCAGCTTGGCCGGAGGGACAGGCTACGAGCAGTACTTC.